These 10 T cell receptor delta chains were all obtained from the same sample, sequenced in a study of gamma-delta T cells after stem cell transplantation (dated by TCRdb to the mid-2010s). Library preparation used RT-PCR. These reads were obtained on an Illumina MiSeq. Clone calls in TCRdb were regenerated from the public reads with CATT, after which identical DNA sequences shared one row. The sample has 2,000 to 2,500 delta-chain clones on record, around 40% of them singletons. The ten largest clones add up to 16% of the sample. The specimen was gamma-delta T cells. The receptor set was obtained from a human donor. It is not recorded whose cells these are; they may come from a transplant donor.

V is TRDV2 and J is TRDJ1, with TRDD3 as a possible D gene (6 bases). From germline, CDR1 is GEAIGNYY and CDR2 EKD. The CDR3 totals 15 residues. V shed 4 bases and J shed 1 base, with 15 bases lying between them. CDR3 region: CACEGMGALTDKLIF. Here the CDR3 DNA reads TGTGCCTGTGAGGGGATGGGGGCTCTCACCGATAAACTCATCTTT.

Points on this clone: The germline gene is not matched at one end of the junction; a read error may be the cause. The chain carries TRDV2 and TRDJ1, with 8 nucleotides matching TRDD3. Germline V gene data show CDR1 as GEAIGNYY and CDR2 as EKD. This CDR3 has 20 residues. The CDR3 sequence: CACDTLIPTEWGIRTDTLIF. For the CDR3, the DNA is TGTGCCTGTGACACGCTTATCCCGACGGAGTGGGGGATTCGCACCGATACACTCATCTTT.

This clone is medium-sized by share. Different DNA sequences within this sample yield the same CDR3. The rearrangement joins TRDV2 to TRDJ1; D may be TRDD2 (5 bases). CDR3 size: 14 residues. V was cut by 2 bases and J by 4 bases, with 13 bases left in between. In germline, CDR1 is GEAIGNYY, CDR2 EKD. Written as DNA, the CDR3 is TGTGCCTGTGACAACCTTCTTATGGGCGATAAACTCATCTTT. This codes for CACDNLLMGDKLIF.

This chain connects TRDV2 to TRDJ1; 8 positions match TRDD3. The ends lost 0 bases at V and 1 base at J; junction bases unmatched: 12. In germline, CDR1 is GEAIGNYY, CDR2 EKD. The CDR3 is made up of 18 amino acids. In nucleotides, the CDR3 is TGTGCCTGTGACACCGTCGAGGTGGGGATACAAGGCACCGATAAACTCATCTTT. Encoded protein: CACDTVEVGIQGTDKLIF.

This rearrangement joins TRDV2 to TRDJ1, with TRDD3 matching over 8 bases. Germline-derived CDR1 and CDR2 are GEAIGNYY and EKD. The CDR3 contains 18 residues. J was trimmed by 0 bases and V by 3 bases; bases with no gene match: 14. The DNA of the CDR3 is TGTGCCTGTGACTCAGTACTGGGGGTCTCTAACTACACCGATAAACTCATCTTT. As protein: CACDSVLGVSNYTDKLIF.

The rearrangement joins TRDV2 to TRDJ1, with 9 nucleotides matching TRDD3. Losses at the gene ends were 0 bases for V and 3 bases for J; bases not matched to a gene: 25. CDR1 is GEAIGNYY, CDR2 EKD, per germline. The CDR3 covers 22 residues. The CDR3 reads CACDTVRGVLGDLDPLADKLIF. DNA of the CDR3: TGTGCCTGTGACACCGTGAGGGGTGTGCTGGGGGATCTCGACCCGTTAGCCGATAAACTCATCTTT.

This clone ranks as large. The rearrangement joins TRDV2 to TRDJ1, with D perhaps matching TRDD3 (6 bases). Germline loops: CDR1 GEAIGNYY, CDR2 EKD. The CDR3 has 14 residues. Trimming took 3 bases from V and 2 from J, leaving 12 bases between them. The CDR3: CACDLVGVTDKLIF. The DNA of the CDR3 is TGTGCCTGTGACCTTGTGGGGGTTACCGATAAACTCATCTTT.

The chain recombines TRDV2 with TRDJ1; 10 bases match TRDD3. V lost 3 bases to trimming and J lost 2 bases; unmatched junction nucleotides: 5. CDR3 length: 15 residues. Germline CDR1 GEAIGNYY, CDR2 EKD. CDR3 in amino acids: CACDELLGDTDKLIF. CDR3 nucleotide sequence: TGTGCCTGTGACGAGCTACTGGGGGATACCGATAAACTCATCTTT.

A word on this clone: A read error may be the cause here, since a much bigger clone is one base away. The CDR3 sequence: CACDTGFNGGSWDTRQMFF. CDR3 coding DNA: TGTGCCTGTGACACCGGGTTTAATGGGGGATCCTGGGACACCCGACAGATGTTTTTC. This rearrangement joins TRDV2 to TRDJ3, with 7 bases lining up with TRDD3. Germline CDR1 reads GEAIGNYY; CDR2 reads EKD. The CDR3 covers 19 residues. Trimming removed 0 bases from V and 1 base from J; junction bases left unmatched: 8.

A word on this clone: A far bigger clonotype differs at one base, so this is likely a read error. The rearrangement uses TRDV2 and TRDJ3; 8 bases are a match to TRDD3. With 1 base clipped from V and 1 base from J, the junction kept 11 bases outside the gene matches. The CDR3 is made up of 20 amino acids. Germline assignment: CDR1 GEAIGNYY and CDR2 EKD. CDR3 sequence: CACDTPPLGGVSWDTRQMFF. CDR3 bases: TGTGCCTGTGACACTCCTCCACTGGGGGGTGTTTCCTGGGACACCCGACAGATGTTTTTC.